A single sample is the source of the 5 T cell receptor beta chains below, sequenced in a study of shared clonotypes between healthy human individuals. Using immunoSEQ multiplex PCR, the repertoire was profiled, and TCRdb retains in-frame clones only, with some absent. The sample records about 1 million clones, around 74% being singletons. Sequenced: memory CD4+ T cells sorted from blood. Subset specified: CD45RA-negative fraction. The origin of the receptors is a man between 18 and 35 years old in good health.

This clone was detected only once. V usage is TRBV11-2 and J usage is TRBJ2-1; a possible D gene is TRBD1 (6 bases). This CDR3 spans 16 amino acids. Germline V gene data show CDR1 as SGHAT and CDR2 as FQNNGV. V was shortened by 2 bases and J by 0 bases, with 11 bases between the two germline ends. CDR3 sequence: CASSLLTGSSYNEQFF. For the CDR3, the DNA is TGTGCCAGCAGCTTACTGACAGGCAGCTCCTACAATGAGCAGTTCTTC.

Points on this clone: Other DNA sequences in this specimen translate into the identical CDR3. The chain recombines TRBV11-2 with TRBJ1-6; 9 nucleotides match TRBD1. Germline assignment: CDR1 SGHAT and CDR2 FQNNGV. There are 14 residues in the CDR3. Unmatched junction bases numbered 3, after V lost 3 bases and J lost 9 bases. The CDR3 bases are TGTGCCAGCAGCTTGGGACAGGGTGGTTCACCCCTCCACTTT. It yields the protein CASSLGQGGSPLHF.

The gene calls are TRBV9 and TRBJ2-5, with 8 bases identical to TRBD1. With 4 bases clipped from V and 2 bases from J, the junction kept 10 bases outside the gene matches. The CDR3 has 16 amino acids. Germline values: CDR1 SGDLS, CDR2 YYNGEE. The CDR3 is CASSPRTGIGQETQYF. CDR3 DNA sequence: TGTGCCAGCAGCCCCCGGACAGGGATTGGACAAGAGACCCAGTACTTC.

This rearrangement joins TRBV27 to TRBJ2-7, with 12 bases aligning to TRBD2. Germline V gene data show CDR1 as MNHEY and CDR2 as SMNVEV (reference sequence). The V and J ends lost 4 bases and 9 bases, in that order; junction bases with no gene match: 13. The CDR3 runs to 16 residues. This chain's CDR3 is CASSSGLAGGRPRQYF. For the CDR3, the DNA is TGTGCCAGCAGTTCCGGCCTAGCGGGGGGGCGTCCGAGGCAGTACTTC.

The chain combines TRBV28 with TRBJ2-3, with TRBD2 identical over 13 bases. CDR1 is MDHEN, CDR2 SYDVKM, per germline. The length of the CDR3 is 16 residues. The trim removed 7 bases at V and 9 bases at J, leaving 13 bases unmatched. The CDR3 protein is CASTTGTSGAPGTQYF. CDR3 DNA: TGTGCCAGCACCACCGGGACTAGCGGGGCCCCGGGGACGCAGTATTTT. Supplemented by reference TRBV28 and TRBJ2-3, the full variable domain reads DVKVTQSSRYLVKRTGEKVFLECVQDMDHENMFWYRQDPGLGLRLIYFSYDVKMKEKGDIPEGYSVSREKKERFSLILESASTNQTSMYLCASTTGTSGAPGTQYFGPGTRLTVL.